The source of this T cell receptor beta chain is a study of radiation and T cells in renal cell carcinoma. Data came from immunoSEQ multiplex PCR; TCRdb stores just in-frame clones and leaves some out. The sample consists of fewer than 8,500 clones, less than 75% of them appearing once. Points on this clone: Antigen specificity is unknown.

Study findings and constraints: Dominant CDR3 motifs were more common in irradiated tumors than controls. Top 100 clonotypes averaged approximately 54% in irradiated versus around 45% in nephrectomy-only tumors.

As for treatment: treatment-naive control, cytoreductive nephrectomy. The tumor was a clear cell renal cell carcinoma. From germline, CDR1 is SGHAT and CDR2 FQNNGV. This CDR3 has 14 residues. The germline V and J ends were trimmed by 1 base and 5 bases, with 9 bases remaining between them. The specimen comprised tumor tissue, sampled from a patient whose treatment was nephrectomy without radiotherapy. This TCR came from a woman between 65 and 79 years old with renal cell carcinoma. The chain links TRBV11-2 to TRBJ1-3; no clear D gene. CDR3 region: CASSLGGNRNTIYF. The CDR3 coding sequence is TGTGCCAGCAGCTTAGGAGGGAATAGAAACACCATATATTTT.